Each of the 17 T cell receptor beta chains below was sequenced from the same sample in a study of blood T cell repertoires in COVID-19 (dated by TCRdb to the early 2020s). Library preparation used the immunoSEQ multiplex PCR assay. TCRdb took this table from immuneACCESS and kept in-frame rearrangements with V and J called. Such tables lack part of the clones; where checked against another copy, unresolved V genes explain under half of the gap, and the rest is unexplained. The sample yields some 180,000 clones; about 88% were counted once. Of the sample, over 15% is held by the ten largest clones. The sample taken for sequencing was peripheral blood. These receptors were taken from a man aged 50-60 years with COVID-19, enrolled during active disease.

The chain combines TRBV12-3 or TRBV12-4 with TRBJ2-2; D is uncertain. The CDR3 contains 12 residues. The germline V and J ends were trimmed by 4 bases and 2 bases, with 2 bases remaining between them. Here the CDR3 reads CASSSNTGELFF. In DNA form, the CDR3 reads TGTGCCAGCAGTTCAAACACCGGGGAGCTGTTTTTT.

This clone appeared a single time. V and J are TRBV9 and TRBJ2-1; a weak D match, TRBD1 (6 bases). V dropped 0 bases and J dropped 6 bases, with 13 bases sitting between them. The CDR3 spans 15 residues. Germline CDR1 is SGDLS and CDR2 is YYNGEE. Written as DNA, the CDR3 is TGTGCCAGCAGCGTAGAGGGCCAGGGGCCCAATGAGCAGTTCTTC. As protein: CASSVEGQGPNEQFF. Supplemented by reference TRBV9 and TRBJ2-1, the full variable domain reads DSGVTQTPKHLITATGQRVTLRCSPRSGDLSVYWYQQSLDQGLQFLIQYYNGEERAKGNILERFSAQQFPDLHSELNLSSLELGDSALYFCASSVEGQGPNEQFFGPGTRLTVL.

The chain joins TRBV11-2 to TRBJ2-5; perhaps TRBD1 as D (5 bases). The CDR3 runs to 17 residues. The V gene lost 0 bases and the J gene lost 0 bases, with 14 bases spanning the gap. Germline V CDR1 and CDR2: SGHAT, FQNNGV. CDR3 nucleotide sequence: TGTGCCAGCAGCTTAGAGCCGATACAGGCCTACCAAGAGACCCAGTACTTC. Amino acids: CASSLEPIQAYQETQYF.

V usage is TRBV5-1 and J usage is TRBJ2-1; 10 bases align to TRBD2. The germline V gene has CDR1 SGHRS and CDR2 YFSETQ. Losses at the gene ends were 4 bases for V and 0 bases for J; bases not matched to a gene: 4. The CDR3 has 16 residues. CDR3 sequence (DNA): TGCGCCAGCAGCCCTACTAGCGGGATCTCCTACAATGAGCAGTTCTTC. It yields the protein CASSPTSGISYNEQFF.

The V call is TRBV21-1, the J call TRBJ2-6; no check of the table's D call, TRBD1, against the DNA was made. TRBV21-1 is labeled a pseudogene. The CDR3 is 17 residues long. CDR3 sequence reads: CASSKLNRAYGANVLTF. The CDR3, as DNA: TGTGCCAGCAGCAAACTCAACAGGGCTTATGGGGCCAACGTCCTGACTTTC.

The chain uses TRBV2 and TRBJ2-3; D uncertain. Germline values: CDR1 SNHLY, CDR2 FYNNEI. V was pared by 4 bases and J by 2 bases, with 7 bases between. The CDR3 is 13 amino acids. CDR3 amino acids: CASSGHNTDTQYF. CDR3 DNA: TGTGCCAGCAGTGGACACAACACAGATACGCAGTATTTT.

The CDR3 region has the DNA TGCGCCAGCAGCCAAGATCGGACTAGCGGGAGTATCACAGATACGCAGTATTTT. This encodes CASSQDRTSGSITDTQYF. The chain is built from TRBV4-1 and TRBJ2-3, with 13 bases fitting TRBD2. J gave up 2 bases and V 0 bases, and 5 bases lay outside the gene matches. The germline CDR1 and CDR2 sequences are MGHRA and YSYEKL. CDR3 size: 18 residues.

At least ten counts were recorded for this clone. The V call is TRBV30, the J call TRBJ2-1; 8 bases are a match to TRBD2. CDR1 and CDR2 (germline): GTSNPN, SVGIG (reference sequence). CDR3 length: 14 residues. V gave up 2 bases and J gave up 8 bases; unmatched junction bases: 8. The CDR3, as DNA: TGTGCCTGGAGTAGTATTGGCGGGGGGTATGAGCAGTTCTTC. It is translated as CAWSSIGGGYEQFF.

This chain's CDR3 is CASSTQGSGANVLTF. CDR3 nucleotide sequence: TGCGCCAGCAGTACACAGGGCTCTGGGGCCAACGTCCTGACTTTC. The chain carries TRBV10-2 and TRBJ2-6; D is possibly TRBD1 (6 bases). CDR3 length: 15 amino acids. Germline V gene lookup returns CDR1 WSHSY and CDR2 SAAADI. Trimming pared 5 bases from V and 0 bases from J, leaving 8 bases between.

The rearrangement links TRBV18 to TRBJ2-2; a possible D gene is TRBD1 (6 bases). The CDR3 extends over 15 amino acids. Germline CDR1 KGHSH, CDR2 LQKENI. The V end was cut by 3 bases, the J end by 4 bases, with 12 bases between. DNA for the CDR3: TGTGCCAGCTCACCCAATTCGGACAGCACCGGGGAGCTGTTTTTT. It encodes CASSPNSDSTGELFF.

V is TRBV28 and J is TRBJ1-6; TRBD1 matches 7 bases. The J segment lost 10 bases and the V segment lost 6 bases, leaving 12 bases of the junction unmatched. Looked up from germline, CDR1 is MDHEN and CDR2 is SYDVKM. The CDR3 covers 15 residues. For the CDR3, the DNA is TGTGCCAGCAGCAGATCCGACAGGGCCGAATCACCCCTCCACTTT. Amino acids: CASSRSDRAESPLHF.

V is TRBV9 and J is TRBJ2-3, with D possibly matching TRBD2 (6 bases). The CDR3 extends over 15 amino acids. V gave up 1 base and J gave up 3 bases, with 12 bases separating them. Germline V CDR1 and CDR2: SGDLS, YYNGEE. The CDR3 loop reads CASSVTGGVTDTQYF. The CDR3, as DNA: TGTGCCAGCAGCGTAACCGGGGGTGTGACAGATACGCAGTATTTT.

The chain links TRBV27 to TRBJ1-4, with D unresolved. The CDR3 has 13 residues. V was pared by 6 bases and J by 7 bases, with 12 bases between. The V gene's germline CDR1 is MNHEY and CDR2 SMNVEV (reference sequence). The CDR3 loop reads CASSPGGREKLFF. CDR3 nucleotide sequence: TGTGCCAGCAGCCCGGGCGGGCGTGAAAAACTGTTTTTT. The full variable domain, in which reference TRBV27 and TRBJ1-4 provide the parts outside the CDR3, is EAQVTQNPRYLITVTGKKLTVTCSQNMNHEYMSWYRQDPGLGLRQIYYSMNVEVTDKGDVPEGYKVSRKEKRNFPLILESPSPNQTSLYFCASSPGGREKLFFGSGTQLSVL.

The V and J genes are TRBV7-2 and TRBJ1-5, with D unresolved. The CDR3 has 14 residues. V was clipped by 5 bases and J by 6 bases, with 14 bases between them. Looked up from germline, CDR1 is SGHTA and CDR2 is FQGNSA. As DNA, the CDR3 is TGTGCCAGCAGCAAAGACGGTAGCGTTCAGCCCCAGCATTTT. Amino acid sequence: CASSKDGSVQPQHF.

This clone appeared once. The CDR3 loop reads CAWARGAETQYF. For the CDR3, the DNA is TGTGCCTGGGCCCGGGGGGCCGAGACCCAGTACTTC. The chain carries TRBV30 and TRBJ2-5; D may be TRBD2 (7 bases). CDR3 length: 12 amino acids. The ends were cut back, 5 bases at V and 5 bases at J, with 12 bases in the middle. Germline CDR1 and CDR2: GTSNPN and SVGIG (reference sequence).

Comment on this clone: Different DNA sequences within this sample yield the same CDR3. V and J are TRBV29-1 and TRBJ1-1; TRBD1 agrees at 7 bases. The ends lost 4 bases at V and 4 bases at J; junction bases unmatched: 6. Germline CDR1 is SQVTM and CDR2 is ANQGSEA. CDR3 length: 13 amino acids. The CDR3 bases are TGCAGCGTTGTTATCCAGGGGGGCACTGAAGCTTTCTTT. This translates into CSVVIQGGTEAFF.

The V call is TRBV5-6, the J call TRBJ1-2; 9 bases agree with TRBD1. The germline CDR1 and CDR2 sequences are SGHDT and YYEEEE. There are 15 residues in the CDR3. The ends lost 1 base at V and 2 bases at J; junction bases unmatched: 3. DNA for the CDR3: TGTGCCAGCAGCTTGAAGACAGGGGGGAACTATGGCTACACCTTC. Its translation: CASSLKTGGNYGYTF.